This T cell receptor beta chain was identified in a study of shared T cell receptors in the human thymus. Germline CDR1 reads MGHDK; CDR2 reads SYGVNS. The CDR3 spans 14 residues. The germline V and J ends were trimmed by 6 bases and 7 bases, with 15 bases remaining between them. Sequencing was performed with immunoSEQ multiplex PCR; in TCRdb, only in-frame clones are kept and a portion is missing. The sample has just under 550,000 clones, roughly 74% seen once. Another study also made use of these data, one on human thymus T cells. That investigation notes: Thymus specimens were resections from corrective heart surgery. Reports from related research described highly overlapping thymic repertoires among unrelated individuals.

The clonotype comes from a boy under two years old with a congenital heart defect. This chain uses TRBV25-1 with TRBJ1-4; D may be TRBD1 (6 bases). Sequences were obtained from thymocytes. CDR3 amino acids: CASRPQGFREKLFF. CDR3 coding DNA: TGTGCCAGCAGGCCCCAGGGGTTTCGTGAAAAACTGTTTTTT.